This T cell receptor (beta chain) is drawn from a study of T-cell reconstitution after alpha-beta-depleted transplantation in children. Preparation of the TCRbeta library used unique molecular identifiers. TCRdb fed the PCR reads into MiXCR, producing one record per CDR3 protein. The top ten clones hold 5% to 6.5% of a sample with 440,000 or so distinct CDR3 sequences, roughly a tenth of them seen once. The CDR3 has 18 residues. Germline V gene lookup returns CDR1 PRHDT and CDR2 FYEKMQ (reference sequence). The V gene lost 1 base and the J gene lost 6 bases, with 21 bases spanning the gap. V usage is TRBV13 and J usage is TRBJ2-2; a possible D gene is TRBD1 (6 bases). Specimen: PBMCs from the stem cell graft donor, collected from the stem cell graft. This TCR came from a human donor who donated a stem cell graft to a child with acute myeloid leukemia. CDR3 DNA sequence: TGTGCCAGCAGCTTAGAGGGCAGGGGCCAACTCGACCCCGGGGAGCTGTTTTTT. Translating gives CASSLEGRGQLDPGELFF. The complete variable domain, with remaining parts taken from reference TRBV13 and TRBJ2-2, reads AAGVIQSPRHLIKEKRETATLKCYPIPRHDTVYWYQQGPGQDPQFLISFYEKMQSDKGSIPDRFSAQQFSDYHSELNMSSLELGDSALYFCASSLEGRGQLDPGELFFGEGSRLTVL.